This TCR beta chain was profiled in a study of identical twins. Study outcomes and limitations: Beta clonotypes that were abundant in cord blood contained fewer insertions, a pattern absent from memory repertoires. Instead of following the same donors, the conclusions were based on cross-sectional statistical analysis.

TCRdb re-called the 5' RACE reads with MiXCR, one entry per CDR3 protein. The sample yields roughly 570,000 distinct CDR3 sequences, 9.5% to 10% seen once. Comment on this clonotype: Its matching antigen is unknown.

Germline CDR1 is SQVTM and CDR2 is ANQGSEA. With 5 bases removed from V and 0 bases from J, the gap between germline ends came to 19 bases. The CDR3 sequence is 16 residues long. These data are also associated with another study on yellow fever vaccine responses in identical twins. This second study says: Reportedly, twins' vaccine T cell responses looked partly convergent and partly personalized.

The chain employs TRBV29-1 and TRBJ1-1, with D unclear. Sequencing used PBMCs. This receptor was identified in a woman younger than 30 in good health. CDR3 loop: CSVKQKGVGVNTEAFF. CDR3 in DNA: TGCAGCGTTAAACAGAAGGGAGTCGGGGTGAACACTGAAGCTTTCTTT. The whole variable domain, filled in from reference TRBV29-1 and TRBJ1-1, reads SAVISQKPSRDICQRGTSLTIQCQVDSQVTMMFWYRQQPGQSLTLIATANQGSEATYESGFVIDKFPISRPNLTFSTLTVSNMSPEDSSIYLCSVKQKGVGVNTEAFFGQGTRLTVV.